The present T cell receptor beta chain was sequenced within a study of tumor-infiltrating lymphocytes in primary liver carcinoma. For the study at large: Sample yields of productive TCRbeta reads, ranging from roughly 3.5 to 7.13 million, were similar across tissue types. General study points: Tumor-adjacent and tumor-blood pairs shared less of their repertoires than tumor region pairs shared.

With a constant-region primer, TCR beta cDNA was made from approximately 450 ng of total RNA. Modified slightly, ARM-PCR produced TCR beta libraries over three nested multiplex PCR rounds. In the first two PCR rounds, TRBV1-TRBV30 forward primers were paired with a C-beta reverse primer, and each round lasted roughly 10 cycles. Each CDR3 protein gets one entry after TCRdb re-called the multiplex PCR reads with MiXCR. The data show fewer than 250,000 distinct CDR3 sequences, with about 65% seen just once and approximately 7% held by the top ten. V lost 4 bases, J lost 6 bases, and 8 bases stayed unmatched. The CDR3 sequence is 15 residues long. Germline CDR1 and CDR2: SGHNT and YYREEE (reference sequence). Details on this clonotype: What it recognizes is unknown.

The blood RNA (from unsorted whole blood) was obtained, and germline DNA was also extracted. Patients showed chronic HBV infection and an absence of prior treatment. The material sequenced was peripheral blood. This chain joins TRBV5-4 and TRBJ2-2, with 8 bases lining up with TRBD2. This TCR derives from a woman between 55 and 75 years old with primary liver carcinoma and hepatitis B virus infection. The DNA for the CDR3 is TGTGCCAGCAGCGCCGGGACTAGTCACGCCGGGGAGCTGTTTTTT. Translating it yields CASSAGTSHAGELFF.